This T cell receptor (beta chain) is drawn from a study of identical twins. Regarding the study as a whole: Its conclusions, products of cross-sectional statistical analysis, did not come from following the same donors. Model-predicted out-of-frame TCR alpha sharing fell below observed values in monozygotic twins. Because invariant MAIT and iNKT cells could be present, zero-insertion analyses could be partly confounded.

V lost 7 bases to trimming and J lost 2 bases, with 8 bases between them. The length of the CDR3 is 12 residues. One entry per CDR3 protein results from TCRdb running MiXCR on the 5' RACE reads. This sample has a few hundred thousand distinct CDR3 sequences, with about 13% found just once. A few counts support this clonotype. Its matching antigen is unknown. The same sample was also used in a study of yellow fever vaccine responses in identical twins.

The sequenced material came from memory (CD45RO+) T cells sorted from blood. This chain uses TRBV12-3 or TRBV12-4 with TRBJ1-2, with D possibly matching TRBD1 (5 bases). The source is a woman aged 18-29 years in good health. The DNA of the CDR3 is TGTGCCAGCAACAGGAGGAACTATGGCTACACCTTC. Its translation is CASNRRNYGYTF.